The clone carrying this T cell receptor beta chain was picked up a small number of times. The CDR3 consists of 16 residues. V shed 5 bases and J 10 bases; nucleotides not matched to a gene: 14. This entry comes from a study of T cell repertoires in cytomegalovirus infection. Study details: Indications came from public TCR beta signatures; they pointed to CMV infection and to a matching HLA type.

TCRdb used MiXCR to reprocess the reads, holding one entry per CDR3 protein. The repertoire holds roughly 150,000 distinct CDR3 sequences, with 20% to 30% as singletons. The chain couples TRBV12-3 or TRBV12-4 to TRBJ1-1; TRBD1 agrees at 12 bases. The receptor comes from a human donor in good health (CMV status not recorded). Some clones in this sample may be carry-over from other donors' samples. Sequencing was carried out using PBMCs. For the CDR3, the DNA is TGTGCCAGCAGTATAAACACGGGACAGGGGGCTACGGGAGCTTTCTTT. Amino acids: CASSINTGQGATGAFF.